This T cell receptor beta chain derives from a study of blood T cell repertoires in COVID-19. Study as a whole: Donors in the United States, Italy and Spain gave samples during acute or convalescent COVID-19. T cells, B-cell-depleted T cells, or PBMCs supplied cDNA or gDNA.

Only one count was recorded for this clone. Authors' processing steps: The assay estimated nucleated cells by amplifying reference gene primers. Clones were read by immunoSEQ multiplex PCR, and TCRdb kept only the in-frame ones, dropping some. V, J and clone size were drawn from that table, and D and trimming were deduced from the DNA. This table has more than 150,000 clones, 80% to 90% appearing once. Trimming pared 6 bases from V and 5 bases from J, leaving 7 bases between. Germline V gives CDR1 SGHTA, CDR2 FQGTGA. The CDR3 spans 12 residues. Sequenced material: peripheral blood. This receptor was identified in a woman in her sixties or seventies with acute or convalescent COVID-19. V usage is TRBV7-3 and J usage is TRBJ2-2; D unclear. DNA for the CDR3: TGTGCCAGCAGATACAATACCGGGGAGCTGTTTTTT. Encoded protein: CASRYNTGELFF.